The T cell receptor (beta chain) described here comes from a study of early stage breast cancer tumors. Overall study context: Of around 16 invasive breast tumors, about a dozen were hormone receptor-positive, HER2-negative. Among roughly 12 ER+/PR+/HER2- tumors, eight were ductal, four lobular.

The table came from immunoSEQ multiplex PCR; TCRdb's copy has only in-frame clones and leaves some out. This table has 39,000 or so clones, around 72% appearing once. This CDR3 spans 12 amino acids. V lost 0 bases, J lost 10 bases, and 2 bases stayed unmatched. Germline CDR1 is WSHSY and CDR2 is SAAADI. The sequencing sample was made of blood. The TCR originated in a person aged 50-59 years with breast cancer. V is TRBV10-2 and J is TRBJ1-1, with TRBD1 matching 7 bases. DNA of the CDR3: TGCGCCAGCAGTGAGTCAGACAGGGCAGCTTTCTTT. It yields the protein CASSESDRAAFF.